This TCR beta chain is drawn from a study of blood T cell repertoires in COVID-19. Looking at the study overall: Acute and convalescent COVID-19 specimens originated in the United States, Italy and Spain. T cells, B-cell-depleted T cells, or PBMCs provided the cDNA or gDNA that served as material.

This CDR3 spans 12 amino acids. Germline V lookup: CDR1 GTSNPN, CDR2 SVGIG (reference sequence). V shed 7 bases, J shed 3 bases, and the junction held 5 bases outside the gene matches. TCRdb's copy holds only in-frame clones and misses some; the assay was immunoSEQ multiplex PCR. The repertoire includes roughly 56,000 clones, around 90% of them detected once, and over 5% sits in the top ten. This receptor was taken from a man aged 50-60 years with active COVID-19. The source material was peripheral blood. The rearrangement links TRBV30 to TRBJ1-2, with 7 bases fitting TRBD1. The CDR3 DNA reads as TGTGCCTATTCAGGGACAGACTATGGCTACACCTTC. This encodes CAYSGTDYGYTF.